What follows are 18 T cell receptor beta chains derived from one specimen sequenced in a study of blood T cells in healthy people across ages. Sample-barcoded 5' priming and a J-beta primer mix drove a second PCR of roughly 6 to 12 cycles. TCRdb reprocessed the 5' RACE reads via MiXCR and lists one record per CDR3 protein. The sample records about 630,000 distinct CDR3 sequences, over 20% being singletons. The material sequenced was blood. The receptors shown here come from a man aged 65 to 79 in good health.

This clonotype was seen a handful of times. V and J are TRBV20-1 and TRBJ2-3; 8 nucleotides line up with TRBD2. CDR1 is DFQATT, CDR2 SNEGSKA, per germline (reference sequence). With 0 bases clipped from V and 0 bases from J, the junction kept 5 bases outside the gene matches. This CDR3 has 16 residues. This chain's CDR3 is CSARDPLAGSTDTQYF. CDR3 nucleotide sequence: TGCAGTGCTAGAGATCCCCTAGCGGGCAGCACAGATACGCAGTATTTT.

This clonotype was picked up a small number of times. The CDR3 reads CASSHPQSTEAFF. The CDR3 nucleotides read TGTGCCAGCAGCCACCCTCAAAGCACTGAAGCTTTCTTT. The chain couples TRBV3-1 to TRBJ1-1; D call uncertain. The germline V gene has CDR1 LGHDT and CDR2 YNNKEL (reference sequence). V gave up 3 bases and J gave up 4 bases, with 9 bases separating them. The CDR3 consists of 13 residues.

This clonotype was detected a few times. This chain connects TRBV20-1 to TRBJ2-5, with a possible D match to TRBD1 (6 bases). The V end was cut by 3 bases, the J end by 1 base, with 18 bases between. In germline, CDR1 is DFQATT, CDR2 SNEGSKA (reference sequence). The CDR3 runs 16 residues. The CDR3 here is CSARPPRQATQETQYF. In DNA, the CDR3 is TGCAGTGCTAGGCCCCCACGACAGGCAACCCAAGAGACCCAGTACTTC.

The genes are TRBV20-1 and TRBJ2-3, with TRBD2 matching 13 bases. CDR3 size: 16 residues. V trimming: 5 bases; J trimming: 4 bases; junction bases outside the gene matches: 9. Germline V lookup: CDR1 DFQATT, CDR2 SNEGSKA (reference sequence). The CDR3 reads CSAQLAGGPGPDTQYF. The CDR3 DNA follows: TGCAGTGCTCAACTAGCGGGAGGGCCGGGCCCAGATACGCAGTATTTT.

This clonotype was seen a handful of times. This sequence joins TRBV20-1 and TRBJ2-7, with TRBD2 matching 11 bases. The CDR3 totals 14 residues. Germline V lookup: CDR1 DFQATT, CDR2 SNEGSKA (reference sequence). The trim removed 3 bases at V and 2 bases at J, leaving 3 bases unmatched. This CDR3 reads CSASSSGRTYEQYF. The CDR3 bases are TGCAGTGCTAGCTCTAGCGGGAGGACCTACGAGCAGTACTTC.

Regarding this clonotype: Germline is not matched at one junction end, which may reflect a read error. This chain uses TRBV7-9 with TRBJ2-3; a possible D gene is TRBD1 (6 bases). The germline V gene encodes CDR1 SEHNR and CDR2 FQNEAQ (reference sequence). This CDR3 has 19 residues. The CDR3 bases are TGTTCCAGCAGCCCCCTTTCGGAGGATGGACAGCGATTCACAGATACGCAGTATTTT. It specifies CSSSPLSEDGQRFTDTQYF.

This clonotype was seen more than once but under ten times. J is TRBJ1-1 and V is TRBV5-1; 7 nucleotides line up with TRBD1. This CDR3 spans 13 amino acids. Looked up from germline, CDR1 is SGHRS and CDR2 is YFSETQ. V gave up 4 bases and J gave up 4 bases; unmatched junction bases: 4. In nucleotides, the CDR3 is TGCGCCAGCAGCCTAACAGGGGCCACTGAAGCTTTCTTT. This encodes CASSLTGATEAFF.

This clonotype was seen at least ten times. V is TRBV20-1 and J is TRBJ1-1; 7 bases are shared with TRBD1. This CDR3 comprises 15 residues. Germline V gene sequence: CDR1 DFQATT, CDR2 SNEGSKA (reference sequence). The junction had 8 bases not matched to a gene; V was cut back by 3 bases and J by 1 base. The CDR3 is CSASPPAGGNTEAFF. CDR3 bases: TGCAGTGCTAGTCCGCCCGCAGGGGGGAACACTGAAGCTTTCTTT.

This rearrangement joins TRBV9 to TRBJ2-1, with 9 bases lining up with TRBD1. V shed 2 bases, J shed 7 bases, and the junction held 7 bases outside the gene matches. Germline V gives CDR1 SGDLS, CDR2 YYNGEE. The CDR3 consists of 15 residues. As DNA, the CDR3 is TGTGCCAGCAGCGTGGAGACAGGGGGTAGGAATGAGCAGTTCTTC. It encodes CASSVETGGRNEQFF.

This clonotype appeared a few times. V is TRBV3-1 and J is TRBJ2-7; 7 nucleotides align to TRBD2. This CDR3 spans 15 amino acids. Germline-derived CDR1 and CDR2 are LGHDT and YNNKEL (reference sequence). V shed 0 bases and J 4 bases; nucleotides not matched to a gene: 6. CDR3 bases: TGTGCCAGCAGCCAAGAAGCGATTAGCGGGTACGAGCAGTACTTC. It is translated as CASSQEAISGYEQYF.

The chain links TRBV7-2 to TRBJ2-3; 11 nucleotides align to TRBD2. Germline CDR1 reads SGHTA; CDR2 reads FQGNSA. The CDR3 spans 15 residues. Trimming at V came to 2 bases and at J to 8 bases, leaving 6 bases not matched to a gene. The CDR3 loop reads CASSLTSGSRGTQYF. The CDR3 nucleotides are TGTGCCAGCAGCTTAACTAGCGGGAGTAGGGGTACGCAGTATTTT.

The chain joins TRBV28 to TRBJ1-2; D uncertain. This CDR3 comprises 11 residues. Germline-derived CDR1 and CDR2 are MDHEN and SYDVKM. The V and J ends lost 10 bases and 6 bases respectively, with 12 bases between them. The CDR3 is CAIQNSDGYTF. The CDR3 bases are TGTGCCATACAAAACTCTGATGGCTACACCTTC.

This chain connects TRBV12-3 or TRBV12-4 to TRBJ2-7; TRBD2 agrees at 11 bases. V trimming: 4 bases; J trimming: 1 base; junction bases outside the gene matches: 6. This CDR3 is 16 amino acids long. The CDR3 DNA is TGTGCCAGCAGTTACAGAGGGACTAGCGGTTCCTACGAGCAGTACTTC. Protein product: CASSYRGTSGSYEQYF.

This clonotype was detected a few times. CDR3 sequence reads: CASSKQRSHRETQYF. The CDR3 DNA reads as TGTGCCAGCAGCAAACAAAGGAGTCACAGGGAGACCCAGTACTTC. The chain carries TRBV7-2 and TRBJ2-5; tentative D call: TRBD1 (5 bases). The V end was cut by 5 bases, the J end by 5 bases, with 18 bases between. This CDR3 has 15 amino acids. Germline V gene data show CDR1 as SGHTA and CDR2 as FQGNSA.

This clonotype was seen a few times. V usage is TRBV9 and J usage is TRBJ2-5; 7 positions match TRBD2. The CDR3 extends over 13 amino acids. The germline V gene has CDR1 SGDLS and CDR2 YYNGEE. After removal of 6 bases from V and 4 bases from J, the junction contained 6 bases not matched to a gene. The CDR3 reads CASNGGEGETQYF. The CDR3 region has the DNA TGTGCCAGCAATGGGGGGGAAGGAGAGACCCAGTACTTC.

V and J are TRBV5-1 and TRBJ2-6; D unclear. CDR1 and CDR2 (germline): SGHRS, YFSETQ. V lost 5 bases, J lost 0 bases, and 9 bases lay in between. The CDR3 runs 15 residues. CDR3: CASREESSGANVLTF. Here the CDR3 DNA reads TGCGCCAGCAGAGAGGAGAGCTCTGGGGCCAACGTCCTGACTTTC.

This clonotype was picked up a small number of times. J is TRBJ2-5 and V is TRBV5-1; 12 nucleotides line up with TRBD1. The CDR3 consists of 15 residues. Germline CDR1 and CDR2: SGHRS and YFSETQ. Trimming took 4 bases from V and 7 from J; bases not matched to a gene: 8. CDR3 residues: CASSEGTGGFGTQYF. Here the CDR3 DNA reads TGCGCCAGCAGCGAAGGGACAGGGGGCTTTGGGACCCAGTACTTC.

The chain has TRBV7-9 and TRBJ1-1; D gene ambiguous. Germline-derived CDR1 and CDR2 are SEHNR and FQNEAQ (reference sequence). Trimming took 1 base from V and 1 from J, leaving 13 bases between them. The CDR3 contains 16 residues. The CDR3 protein is CASSLGAGRQNTEAFF. In nucleotides, the CDR3 is TGTGCCAGCAGCTTAGGCGCTGGACGGCAGAACACTGAAGCTTTCTTT. The full variable domain, with the rest looked up from reference TRBV7-9 and TRBJ1-1, is DTGVSQNPRHKITKRGQNVTFRCDPISEHNRLYWYRQTLGQGPEFLTYFQNEAQLEKSRLLSDRFSAERPKGSFSTLEIQRTEQGDSAMYLCASSLGAGRQNTEAFFGQGTRLTVV.